This T cell receptor beta chain was sequenced during a study of blood T cells in healthy people across ages. CDR3 length: 16 amino acids. Study-wide results and caveats: CMV status of donors was not determined, possibly confounding expanded clonotype changes. Considered underestimates were the diversity estimates obtained from one million T cells. Per million T cells, the diversity of TCR beta decreased roughly linearly as age advanced.

Comment on this clonotype: Its cognate antigen is unknown.

The second PCR ran 7 to 11 cycles with a sample-barcoded 5' primer and J-beta primers. Using its own MiXCR run on the 5' RACE reads, TCRdb lists one record per CDR3 protein. The repertoire has fewer than 700,000 distinct CDR3 sequences, roughly 43% of them found once; the top ten carry about 26%. Sequences were obtained from blood. This sequence joins TRBV21-1 and TRBJ2-1; the table calls TRBD2, which could not be checked here. TRBV21-1 is tagged as a pseudogene. The sequence was obtained from a man at least 80 years old in good health. CDR3 in amino acids: CASLKGLALTGNEQFF. CDR3 coding DNA: TGTGCCAGCCTCAAAGGACTGGCCCTCACGGGCAATGAGCAGTTCTTC.